This is a list of T cell receptor beta chains from one sample in a study of graft-versus-host responses after intestinal transplantation. No antigen has been identified for these receptors. Assay: immunoSEQ multiplex PCR; the TCRdb copy retains only in-frame clones and omits some. This table holds around 90,000 clones, around 93% found once. The specimen was unstimulated CD8+ T cells sorted from spleen or lymph node cells, collected before transplant. These receptors all stem from a human donor who was the organ donor for an intestinal transplant. Each CDR3 is given with its conserved first and last residue. D genes are given only for firm matches. Clone size, where shown, is once, few, many, or a class for clones that have expanded.

cdr3_length: 13
clone_size: .
j_call: TRBJ2-3
d_call: TRBD2
v_call: TRBV28
cdr3_aa: CASRRGRTDTQYF
cdr3_nt: TGTGCCAGCAGGCGGGGGAGAACAGATACGCAGTATTTT

cdr3_length: 16
clone_size: .
j_call: TRBJ2-3
d_call: TRBD2
v_call: TRBV9
cdr3_aa: CASSGRTSGIADTQYF
cdr3_nt: TGTGCCAGCAGCGGGCGGACTAGCGGGATCGCAGATACGCAGTATTTT

cdr3_length: 16
clone_size: .
j_call: TRBJ2-1
d_call: TRBD1
v_call: TRBV28
cdr3_aa: CASSYIAGDRGIEQFF
cdr3_nt: TGTGCCAGCAGTTATATTGCCGGGGACAGGGGCATTGAGCAGTTCTTC

cdr3_length: 14
clone_size: .
j_call: TRBJ2-1
d_call: .
v_call: TRBV9
cdr3_aa: CASSPLGGENEQFF
cdr3_nt: TGTGCCAGCAGCCCCCTGGGGGGAGAGAATGAGCAGTTCTTC

cdr3_length: 13
clone_size: .
j_call: TRBJ2-2
d_call: .
v_call: TRBV19
cdr3_aa: CASSRGATGELFF
cdr3_nt: TGTGCCAGTAGTCGCGGGGCCACCGGGGAGCTGTTTTTT

cdr3_length: 16
clone_size: .
j_call: TRBJ2-3
d_call: .
v_call: TRBV7-9
cdr3_aa: CASSLVPGPFEDTQYF
cdr3_nt: TGTGCCAGCAGCTTAGTTCCAGGGCCGTTCGAAGATACGCAGTATTTT

cdr3_length: 15
clone_size: .
j_call: TRBJ1-3
d_call: .
v_call: TRBV13
cdr3_aa: CASSFEPRVGNTIYF
cdr3_nt: TGTGCCAGCAGCTTCGAGCCCAGGGTTGGAAACACCATATATTTT

cdr3_length: 12
clone_size: .
j_call: TRBJ1-1
d_call: .
v_call: TRBV6-6
cdr3_aa: CASSFRTVEAFF
cdr3_nt: TGTGCCAGCAGTTTTCGAACGGTAGAAGCTTTCTTT

cdr3_length: 17
clone_size: .
j_call: TRBJ1-6
d_call: .
v_call: TRBV11-3
cdr3_aa: CASSLSSGISYNSPLHF
cdr3_nt: TGTGCCAGCAGCTTATCTTCAGGGATTTCCTATAATTCACCCCTCCACTTT

cdr3_length: 11
clone_size: .
j_call: TRBJ1-1
d_call: .
v_call: TRBV25-1
cdr3_aa: CATSENTEAFF
cdr3_nt: TGTGCCACCTCAGAGAACACTGAAGCTTTCTTT

cdr3_length: 11
clone_size: .
j_call: TRBJ1-1
d_call: .
v_call: TRBV7-9
cdr3_aa: CASSYGREAFF
cdr3_nt: TGTGCCAGCAGCTATGGGCGCGAGGCTTTCTTT

cdr3_length: 18
clone_size: .
j_call: TRBJ2-5
d_call: TRBD2
v_call: TRBV5-1
cdr3_aa: CASSFNSGISKFGETQYF
cdr3_nt: TGCGCCAGCAGCTTTAATAGCGGGATCTCTAAATTCGGGGAGACCCAGTACTTC

cdr3_length: 13
clone_size: .
j_call: TRBJ1-1
d_call: TRBD1
v_call: TRBV9
cdr3_aa: CASSPTGATEAFF
cdr3_nt: TGTGCCAGCAGTCCAACAGGGGCCACTGAAGCTTTCTTT

cdr3_length: 14
clone_size: .
j_call: TRBJ1-5
d_call: .
v_call: TRBV27
cdr3_aa: CASSLYRGGQPQHF
cdr3_nt: TGTGCCAGCAGTTTATATCGGGGGGGGCAGCCCCAGCATTTT

cdr3_length: 16
clone_size: .
j_call: TRBJ2-7
d_call: TRBD2
v_call: TRBV11-2
cdr3_aa: CASSPISGRKLYEQYF
cdr3_nt: TGTGCCAGCAGCCCAATCAGCGGGAGAAAACTATACGAGCAGTACTTC

cdr3_length: 13
clone_size: .
j_call: TRBJ1-1
d_call: .
v_call: TRBV4-1
cdr3_aa: CASSQVAATEAFF
cdr3_nt: TGCGCCAGCAGCCAAGTTGCGGCCACTGAAGCTTTCTTT

cdr3_length: 14
clone_size: .
j_call: TRBJ2-3
d_call: .
v_call: TRBV6-5
cdr3_aa: CASSYYKGPDTQYF
cdr3_nt: TGTGCCAGCAGTTACTATAAGGGGCCAGATACGCAGTATTTT

cdr3_length: 15
clone_size: .
j_call: TRBJ1-5
d_call: .
v_call: TRBV6-1
cdr3_aa: CASSEGSYSNQPQHF
cdr3_nt: TGTGCCAGCAGTGAAGGCAGTTATAGCAATCAGCCCCAGCATTTT

cdr3_length: 15
clone_size: .
j_call: TRBJ2-1
d_call: TRBD2
v_call: TRBV6-4
cdr3_aa: CASSAGLAGYNEQFF
cdr3_nt: TGTGCCAGCAGTGCTGGACTAGCGGGGTACAATGAGCAGTTCTTC

cdr3_length: 16
clone_size: .
j_call: TRBJ2-1
d_call: .
v_call: TRBV7-6
cdr3_aa: CASSLHAGPSYNEQFF
cdr3_nt: TGTGCCAGCAGCCTTCATGCGGGACCCTCCTACAATGAGCAGTTCTTC

cdr3_length: 17
clone_size: .
j_call: TRBJ1-1
d_call: TRBD1
v_call: TRBV19
cdr3_aa: CASSIPRQGIMNTEAFF
cdr3_nt: TGTGCCAGTAGTATACCCAGACAGGGGATAATGAACACTGAAGCTTTCTTT

cdr3_length: 14
clone_size: .
j_call: TRBJ1-5
d_call: .
v_call: TRBV15
cdr3_aa: CATTKAGSNQPQHF
cdr3_nt: TGTGCCACCACCAAGGCGGGGTCCAATCAGCCCCAGCATTTT

cdr3_length: 15
clone_size: .
j_call: TRBJ2-4
d_call: TRBD1
v_call: TRBV11-2
cdr3_aa: CASSLRTGGKNIQYF
cdr3_nt: TGTGCCAGCAGCTTGCGTACAGGGGGCAAAAACATTCAGTACTTC

cdr3_length: 15
clone_size: .
j_call: TRBJ2-1
d_call: TRBD1
v_call: TRBV5-1
cdr3_aa: CASSSDRVTYNEQFF
cdr3_nt: TGCGCCAGCAGCTCGGACAGGGTCACCTACAATGAGCAGTTCTTC

cdr3_length: 14
clone_size: .
j_call: TRBJ1-2
d_call: TRBD1
v_call: TRBV28
cdr3_aa: CASGTGEVNYGYTF
cdr3_nt: TGTGCCAGCGGAACAGGGGAGGTTAACTATGGCTACACCTTC

cdr3_length: 14
clone_size: few
j_call: TRBJ2-7
d_call: .
v_call: TRBV5-1
cdr3_aa: CASSLVPVSYEQYF
cdr3_nt: TGCGCCAGCAGCTTGGTACCGGTCTCCTACGAGCAGTACTTC

cdr3_length: 15
clone_size: .
j_call: TRBJ1-5
d_call: .
v_call: TRBV5-6
cdr3_aa: CASSSRHRENQPQHF
cdr3_nt: TGTGCCAGCAGCTCGAGGCACAGGGAGAATCAGCCCCAGCATTTT

cdr3_length: 15
clone_size: .
j_call: TRBJ1-5
d_call: TRBD1
v_call: TRBV28
cdr3_aa: CASSLTDRLGQPQHF
cdr3_nt: TGTGCCAGCAGTTTAACGGACAGGTTGGGTCAGCCCCAGCATTTT

cdr3_length: 16
clone_size: .
j_call: TRBJ1-3
d_call: TRBD1
v_call: TRBV15
cdr3_aa: CATSTTGTGFGNTIYF
cdr3_nt: TGTGCCACCAGCACGACCGGGACAGGGTTCGGAAACACCATATATTTT

cdr3_length: 15
clone_size: .
j_call: TRBJ2-5
d_call: .
v_call: TRBV6-5
cdr3_aa: CASRPELGGQETQYF
cdr3_nt: TGTGCCAGCAGACCGGAATTAGGAGGGCAAGAGACCCAGTACTTC

cdr3_length: 16
clone_size: .
j_call: TRBJ1-6
d_call: TRBD1
v_call: TRBV4-1
cdr3_aa: CASSQESGQGHSPLHF
cdr3_nt: TGCGCCAGCAGCCAAGAGTCTGGACAGGGACATTCACCCCTCCACTTT

cdr3_length: 16
clone_size: .
j_call: TRBJ1-6
d_call: .
v_call: TRBV9
cdr3_aa: CASSPDGSSYNSPLHF
cdr3_nt: TGTGCCAGCAGCCCTGACGGGAGCTCCTATAATTCACCCCTCCACTTT

cdr3_length: 15
clone_size: .
j_call: TRBJ2-3
d_call: TRBD2
v_call: TRBV5-1
cdr3_aa: CASSLTSGSGDTQYF
cdr3_nt: TGCGCCAGCAGCTTGACTAGCGGGTCCGGAGATACGCAGTATTTT

cdr3_length: 11
clone_size: few
j_call: TRBJ1-1
d_call: .
v_call: TRBV13
cdr3_aa: CASIQNTEAFF
cdr3_nt: TGTGCCAGCATTCAGAACACTGAAGCTTTCTTT

cdr3_length: 10
clone_size: .
j_call: TRBJ2-1
d_call: TRBD2
v_call: TRBV7-9
cdr3_aa: CATKEAGGLF
cdr3_nt: TGTGCCACTAAAGAAGCGGGGGGGCTCTTC

cdr3_length: 16
clone_size: .
j_call: TRBJ2-7
d_call: TRBD2
v_call: TRBV19
cdr3_aa: CASSITVTSGPYEQYF
cdr3_nt: TGTGCCAGTAGTATTACAGTCACTAGCGGGCCCTACGAGCAGTACTTC

cdr3_length: 15
clone_size: .
j_call: TRBJ1-5
d_call: TRBD1
v_call: TRBV28
cdr3_aa: CASRQDRGNFQPQHF
cdr3_nt: TGTGCCAGCAGACAGGACAGGGGGAACTTCCAGCCCCAGCATTTT

cdr3_length: 15
clone_size: .
j_call: TRBJ2-1
d_call: .
v_call: TRBV7-6
cdr3_aa: CASSLDPGFGNEQFF
cdr3_nt: TGTGCCAGCAGCTTAGATCCGGGGTTCGGAAATGAGCAGTTCTTC

cdr3_length: 12
clone_size: once
j_call: TRBJ2-3
d_call: .
v_call: TRBV5-3
cdr3_aa: CARSQDYATQYF
cdr3_nt: TGTGCCAGAAGCCAGGACTATGCAACGCAGTATTTT

cdr3_length: 17
clone_size: .
j_call: TRBJ2-2
d_call: .
v_call: TRBV9
cdr3_aa: CASSSPGDSEYTGELFF
cdr3_nt: TGTGCCAGCAGCTCCCCAGGTGATAGCGAATACACCGGGGAGCTGTTTTTT

cdr3_length: 13
clone_size: .
j_call: TRBJ1-5
d_call: .
v_call: TRBV28
cdr3_aa: CASSLQGNQPQHF
cdr3_nt: TGTGCCAGCAGTTTACAGGGCAATCAGCCCCAGCATTTT

cdr3_length: 11
clone_size: .
j_call: TRBJ2-1
d_call: .
v_call: TRBV5-6
cdr3_aa: CASTGGHEQFF
cdr3_nt: TGTGCCAGCACAGGGGGGCATGAGCAGTTCTTC

cdr3_length: 14
clone_size: .
j_call: TRBJ2-7
d_call: .
v_call: TRBV28
cdr3_aa: CASSFAGILYEQYF
cdr3_nt: TGTGCCAGCAGTTTCGCGGGAATACTTTACGAGCAGTACTTC

cdr3_length: 13
clone_size: few
j_call: TRBJ1-2
d_call: .
v_call: TRBV4-1
cdr3_aa: CASSQGRAYGYTF
cdr3_nt: TGCGCCAGCAGCCAGGGGAGGGCCTATGGCTACACCTTC

cdr3_length: 20
clone_size: .
j_call: TRBJ2-1
d_call: TRBD2
v_call: TRBV10-1
cdr3_aa: CARAPLPGLAGGPGVNEQFF
cdr3_nt: TGCGCCCGCGCGCCCCTACCGGGACTAGCGGGGGGGCCCGGTGTGAATGAGCAGTTCTTC

cdr3_length: 11
clone_size: .
j_call: TRBJ2-7
d_call: .
v_call: TRBV5-8
cdr3_aa: CASSLSHEQYF
cdr3_nt: TGTGCCAGCAGCTTAAGCCACGAGCAGTACTTC